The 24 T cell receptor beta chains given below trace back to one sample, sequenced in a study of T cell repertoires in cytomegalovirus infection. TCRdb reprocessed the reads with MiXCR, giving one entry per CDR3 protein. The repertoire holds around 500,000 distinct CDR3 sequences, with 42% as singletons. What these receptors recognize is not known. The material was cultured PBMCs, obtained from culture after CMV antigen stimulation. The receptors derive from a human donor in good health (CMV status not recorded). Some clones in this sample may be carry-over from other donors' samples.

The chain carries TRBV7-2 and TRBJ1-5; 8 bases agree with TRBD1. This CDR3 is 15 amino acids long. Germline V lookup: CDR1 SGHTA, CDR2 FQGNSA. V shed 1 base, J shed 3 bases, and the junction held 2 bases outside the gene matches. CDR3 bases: TGTGCCAGCAGCTTAGGGACAGGGATCAATCAGCCCCAGCATTTT. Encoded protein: CASSLGTGINQPQHF. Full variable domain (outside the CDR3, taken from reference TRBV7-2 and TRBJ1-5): GAGVSQSPSNKVTEKGKDVELRCDPISGHTALYWYRQSLGQGLEFLIYFQGNSAPDKSGLPSDRFSAERTGGSVSTLTIQRTQQEDSAVYLCASSLGTGINQPQHFGDGTRLSIL.

The CDR3 sequence: CASSIRLQGGQPQHF. DNA of the CDR3: TGTGCCAGTAGTATAAGGCTCCAGGGCGGTCAGCCCCAGCATTTT. V usage is TRBV19 and J usage is TRBJ1-5; a weak D match, TRBD1 (5 bases). Germline values: CDR1 LNHDA, CDR2 SQIVND (reference sequence). V lost 2 bases and J 6 bases, leaving 14 bases between the germline ends. The CDR3 runs to 15 residues.

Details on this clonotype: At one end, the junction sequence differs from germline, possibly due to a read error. For the CDR3, the DNA is TGTGCCTGCAGCCCGGAAAGGCGCATTGAAAAACTGTTTTTT. Translation gives CACSPERRIEKLFF. The chain has TRBV7-2 and TRBJ1-4; the D is unclear. This CDR3 is built from 14 residues. The germline V gene has CDR1 SGHTA and CDR2 FQGNSA.

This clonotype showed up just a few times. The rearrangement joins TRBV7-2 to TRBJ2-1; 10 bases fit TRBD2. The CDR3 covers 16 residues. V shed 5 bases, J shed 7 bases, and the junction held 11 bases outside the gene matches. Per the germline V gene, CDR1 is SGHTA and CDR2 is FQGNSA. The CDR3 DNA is TGTGCCAGCAGCACCCCCGGGACTAGCGCGACAAATGAGCAGTTCTTC. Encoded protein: CASSTPGTSATNEQFF.

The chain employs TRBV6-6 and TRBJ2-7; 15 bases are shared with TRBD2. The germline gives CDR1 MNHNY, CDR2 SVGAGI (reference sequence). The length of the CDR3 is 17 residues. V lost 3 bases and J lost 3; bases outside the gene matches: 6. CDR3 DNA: TGTGCCAGCAGTTATGGACTAGCGGGAGGGCCGTACTACGAGCAGTACTTC. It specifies CASSYGLAGGPYYEQYF.

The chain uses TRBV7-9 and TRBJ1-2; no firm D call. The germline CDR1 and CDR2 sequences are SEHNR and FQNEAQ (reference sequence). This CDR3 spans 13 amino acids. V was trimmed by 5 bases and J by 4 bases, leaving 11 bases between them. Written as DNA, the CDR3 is TGTGCCAGCAGCCCCCGGGAGTTCTATGGCTACACCTTC. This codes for CASSPREFYGYTF. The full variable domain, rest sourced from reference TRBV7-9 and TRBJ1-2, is DTGVSQNPRHKITKRGQNVTFRCDPISEHNRLYWYRQTLGQGPEFLTYFQNEAQLEKSRLLSDRFSAERPKGSFSTLEIQRTEQGDSAMYLCASSPREFYGYTFGSGTRLTVV.

CDR3 region: CASSYTGGSYEQYF. The CDR3 coding sequence is TGTGCCAGCAGCTATACAGGGGGCAGTTACGAGCAGTACTTC. This rearrangement joins TRBV6-8 to TRBJ2-7, with 9 bases aligning to TRBD1. The trim removed 6 bases at V and 4 bases at J, leaving 7 bases unmatched. Germline CDR1 MNHGY, CDR2 SAAAGT. The CDR3 is 14 amino acids.

The CDR3 DNA sequence: TGTGCCATCAGGTCCGGACAGGGAAACACTGAAGCTTTCTTT. Translated: CAIRSGQGNTEAFF. The gene calls are TRBV10-3 and TRBJ1-1, with TRBD1 matching over 8 bases. Trimming took 6 bases from V and 2 from J; bases not matched to a gene: 5. This CDR3 has 14 residues. The germline V gene encodes CDR1 ENHRY and CDR2 SYGVKD.

DNA of the CDR3: TGTGCCAGCAGTCTCAGGGTAGGGCCGATTACTTCAACCACCTTC. It encodes CASSLRVGPITSTTF. J is TRBJ1-2 and V is TRBV12-3 or TRBV12-4; D is perhaps TRBD1 (5 bases). CDR3 length: 15 residues. The germline V and J ends were trimmed by 5 bases and 13 bases, with 26 bases remaining between them.

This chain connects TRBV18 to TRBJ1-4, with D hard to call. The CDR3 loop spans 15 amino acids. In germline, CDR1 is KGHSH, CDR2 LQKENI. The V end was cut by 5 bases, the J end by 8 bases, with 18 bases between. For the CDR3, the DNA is TGTGCCAGCTCAATCGACACCGTCGGAGCGGAAAAACTGTTTTTT. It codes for CASSIDTVGAEKLFF.

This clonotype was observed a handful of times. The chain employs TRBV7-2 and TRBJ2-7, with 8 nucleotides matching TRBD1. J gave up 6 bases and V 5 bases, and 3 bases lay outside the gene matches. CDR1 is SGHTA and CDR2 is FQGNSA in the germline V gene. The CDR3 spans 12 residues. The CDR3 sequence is CASSVTGVEQYF. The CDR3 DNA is TGTGCCAGCAGCGTGACAGGGGTCGAGCAGTACTTC.

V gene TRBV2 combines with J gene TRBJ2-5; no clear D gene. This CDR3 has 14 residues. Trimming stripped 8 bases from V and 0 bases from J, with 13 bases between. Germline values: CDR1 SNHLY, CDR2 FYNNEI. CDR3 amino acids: CASSVSRYQETQYF. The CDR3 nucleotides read TGTGCCAGCTCTGTTTCCAGATACCAAGAGACCCAGTACTTC. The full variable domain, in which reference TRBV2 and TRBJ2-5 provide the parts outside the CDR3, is EPEVTQTPSHQVTQMGQEVILRCVPISNHLYFYWYRQILGQKVEFLVSFYNNEISEKSEIFDDQFSVERPDGSNFTLKIRSTKLEDSAMYFCASSVSRYQETQYFGPGTRLLVL.

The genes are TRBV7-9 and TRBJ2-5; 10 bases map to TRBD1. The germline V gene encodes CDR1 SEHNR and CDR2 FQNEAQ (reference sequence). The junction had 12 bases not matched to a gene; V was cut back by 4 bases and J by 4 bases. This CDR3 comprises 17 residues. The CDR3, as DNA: TGTGCCAGCAGCTCCCTCGTGGGACAGGGGAACCGAGAGACCCAGTACTTC. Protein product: CASSSLVGQGNRETQYF.

DNA for the CDR3: TGTGCCAGCCAGGCCCGGAGGACAGGGTACAATGAGCAGTTCTTC. Translating gives CASQARRTGYNEQFF. V is TRBV7-2 and J is TRBJ2-1; 8 positions match TRBD1. Germline V CDR1 and CDR2: SGHTA, FQGNSA. V lost 8 bases, J lost 4 bases, and 10 bases stayed unmatched. There are 15 residues in the CDR3.

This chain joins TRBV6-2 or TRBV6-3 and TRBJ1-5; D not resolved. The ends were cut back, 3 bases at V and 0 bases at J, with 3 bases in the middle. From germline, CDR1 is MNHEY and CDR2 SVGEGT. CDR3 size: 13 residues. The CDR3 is CASSYSSNQPQHF. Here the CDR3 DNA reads TGTGCCAGCAGTTATAGTAGCAATCAGCCCCAGCATTTT.

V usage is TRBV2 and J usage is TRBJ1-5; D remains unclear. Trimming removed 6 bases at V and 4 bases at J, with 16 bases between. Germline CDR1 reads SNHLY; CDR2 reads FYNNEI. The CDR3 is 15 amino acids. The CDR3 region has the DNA TGTGCCAGCAGCCAACAGTGGCTGGAGAATCAGCCCCAGCATTTT. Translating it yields CASSQQWLENQPQHF.

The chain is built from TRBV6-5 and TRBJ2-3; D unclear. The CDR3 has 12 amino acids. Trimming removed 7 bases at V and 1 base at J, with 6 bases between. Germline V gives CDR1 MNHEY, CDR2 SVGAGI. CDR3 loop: CASNSRTDTQYF. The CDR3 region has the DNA TGTGCCAGCAACTCACGCACAGATACGCAGTATTTT.

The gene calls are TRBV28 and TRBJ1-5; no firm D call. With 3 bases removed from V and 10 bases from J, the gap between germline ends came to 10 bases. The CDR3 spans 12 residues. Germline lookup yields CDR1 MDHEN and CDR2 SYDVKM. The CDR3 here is CASSLTWDPQHF. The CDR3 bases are TGTGCCAGCAGTTTGACGTGGGATCCCCAGCATTTT.

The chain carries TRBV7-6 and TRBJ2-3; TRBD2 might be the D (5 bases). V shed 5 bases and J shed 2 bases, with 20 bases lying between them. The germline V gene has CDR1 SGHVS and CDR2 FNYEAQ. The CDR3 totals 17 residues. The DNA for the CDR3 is TGTGCCAGCAGCCAGAGGGCGGCCGTCGACCACACAGATACGCAGTATTTT. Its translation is CASSQRAAVDHTDTQYF.

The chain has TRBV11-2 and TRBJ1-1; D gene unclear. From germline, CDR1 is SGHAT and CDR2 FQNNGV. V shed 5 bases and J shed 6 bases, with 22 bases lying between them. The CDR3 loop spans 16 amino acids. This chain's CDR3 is CASSPLGGTIRAEAFF. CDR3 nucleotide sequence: TGTGCCAGCAGCCCTTTGGGTGGCACGATTAGGGCTGAAGCTTTCTTT.

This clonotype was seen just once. The CDR3 region is CASQRSGGPETQYF. The CDR3 nucleotides are TGTGCCAGCCAAAGGTCAGGGGGCCCTGAGACCCAGTACTTC. The V gene is TRBV7-2, the J gene TRBJ2-5; TRBD1 aligns across 8 bases. Germline CDR1 is SGHTA and CDR2 is FQGNSA. The length of the CDR3 is 14 residues. The junction had 10 bases not matched to a gene; V was cut back by 8 bases and J by 5 bases.

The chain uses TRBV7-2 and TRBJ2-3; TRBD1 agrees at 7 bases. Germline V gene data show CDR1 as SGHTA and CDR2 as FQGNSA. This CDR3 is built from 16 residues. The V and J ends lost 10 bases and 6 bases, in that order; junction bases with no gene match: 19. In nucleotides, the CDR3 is TGTGCCACTAAACCGGTCGGGACAGCCGGGGAGGATACGCAGTATTTT. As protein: CATKPVGTAGEDTQYF.

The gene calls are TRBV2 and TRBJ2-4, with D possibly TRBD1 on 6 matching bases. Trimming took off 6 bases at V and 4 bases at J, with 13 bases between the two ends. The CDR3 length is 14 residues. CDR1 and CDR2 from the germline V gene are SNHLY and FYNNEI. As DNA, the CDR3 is TGTGCCAGCAGATCGGGGACAAGGAAAAACATTCAGTACTTC. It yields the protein CASRSGTRKNIQYF.

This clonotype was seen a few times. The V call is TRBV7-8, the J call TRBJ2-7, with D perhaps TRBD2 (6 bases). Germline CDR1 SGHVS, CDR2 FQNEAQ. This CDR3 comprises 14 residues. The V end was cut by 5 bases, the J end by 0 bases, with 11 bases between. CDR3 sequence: CASSALGSSYEQYF. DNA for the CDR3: TGTGCCAGCAGCGCCCTCGGGAGCTCCTACGAGCAGTACTTC.